Sequencing of this TCR beta chain was carried out in a study of blood T cell repertoires in COVID-19. Study details: The United States, Italy and Spain supplied acute and convalescent COVID-19 samples.

There are 13 residues in the CDR3. Per the germline V gene, CDR1 is SEHNR and CDR2 is FQNEAQ (reference sequence). V was cut by 4 bases and J by 4 bases, with 5 bases left in between. Study processing details: Reference gene primer amplification gave nucleated cell count estimates. Here immunoSEQ multiplex PCR was the method, and the copy in TCRdb shows in-frame clones only, minus some. V and J calls and clone size come straight from that table; D and trimming were deduced from the DNA. The table records about 200,000 clones, around 85% of them present only once. Sequencing was performed on peripheral blood. The receptor was derived from a woman aged 70-85 years with acute or convalescent COVID-19. This chain joins TRBV7-9 and TRBJ2-6, with TRBD1 as a possible D gene (5 bases). The CDR3 sequence is CASSWTGANVLTF. The CDR3 DNA sequence: TGTGCCAGCAGCTGGACAGGGGCCAACGTCCTGACTTTC. Supplemented by reference TRBV7-9 and TRBJ2-6, the full variable domain reads DTGVSQNPRHKITKRGQNVTFRCDPISEHNRLYWYRQTLGQGPEFLTYFQNEAQLEKSRLLSDRFSAERPKGSFSTLEIQRTEQGDSAMYLCASSWTGANVLTFGAGSRLTVL.